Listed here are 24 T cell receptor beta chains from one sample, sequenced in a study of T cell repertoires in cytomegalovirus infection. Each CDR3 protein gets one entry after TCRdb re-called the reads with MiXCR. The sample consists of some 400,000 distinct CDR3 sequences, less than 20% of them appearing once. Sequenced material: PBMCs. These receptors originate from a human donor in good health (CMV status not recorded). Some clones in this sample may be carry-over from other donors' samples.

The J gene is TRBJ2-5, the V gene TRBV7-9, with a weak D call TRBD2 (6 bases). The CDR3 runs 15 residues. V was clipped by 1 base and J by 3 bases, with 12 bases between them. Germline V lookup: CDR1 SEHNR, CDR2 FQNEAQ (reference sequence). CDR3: CASSLEPGRKETQYF. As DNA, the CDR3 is TGTGCCAGCAGCTTAGAACCAGGGAGGAAAGAGACCCAGTACTTC.

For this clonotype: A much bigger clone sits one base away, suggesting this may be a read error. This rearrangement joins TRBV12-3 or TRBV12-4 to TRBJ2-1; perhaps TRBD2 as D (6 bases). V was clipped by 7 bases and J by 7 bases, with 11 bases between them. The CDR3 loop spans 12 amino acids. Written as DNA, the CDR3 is TGTGCCAGCACGGAGGGGCCGAATGAGCAGTTCTTC. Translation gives CASTEGPNEQFF.

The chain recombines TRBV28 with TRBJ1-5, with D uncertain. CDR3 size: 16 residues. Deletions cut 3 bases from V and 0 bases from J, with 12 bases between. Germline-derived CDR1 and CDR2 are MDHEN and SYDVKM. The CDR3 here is CASSFNRPYSNQPQHF. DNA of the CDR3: TGTGCCAGCAGTTTTAACAGACCTTATAGCAATCAGCCCCAGCATTTT.

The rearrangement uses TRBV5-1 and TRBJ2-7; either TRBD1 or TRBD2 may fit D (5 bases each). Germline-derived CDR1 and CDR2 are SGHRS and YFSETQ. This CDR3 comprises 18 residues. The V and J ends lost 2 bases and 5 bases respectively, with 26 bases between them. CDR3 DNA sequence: TGCGCCAGCAGCTTTTGGCACCGCCGGGGCAGGGCGTCCGACGAGCAGTACTTC. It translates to CASSFWHRRGRASDEQYF.

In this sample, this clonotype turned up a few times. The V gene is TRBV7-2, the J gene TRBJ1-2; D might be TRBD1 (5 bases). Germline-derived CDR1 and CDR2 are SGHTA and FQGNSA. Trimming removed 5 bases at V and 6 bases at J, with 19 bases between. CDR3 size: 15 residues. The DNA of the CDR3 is TGTGCCAGCAGCCCTAAATCCGCCAGGGCCGATGGCTACACCTTC. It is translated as CASSPKSARADGYTF.

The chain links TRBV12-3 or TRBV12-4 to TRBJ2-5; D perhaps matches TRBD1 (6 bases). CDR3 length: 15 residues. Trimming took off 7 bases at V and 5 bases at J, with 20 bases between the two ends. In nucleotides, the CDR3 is TGTGCCAGCACCACCTGGGACAATCGGGCGGAGACCCAGTACTTC. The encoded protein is CASTTWDNRAETQYF.

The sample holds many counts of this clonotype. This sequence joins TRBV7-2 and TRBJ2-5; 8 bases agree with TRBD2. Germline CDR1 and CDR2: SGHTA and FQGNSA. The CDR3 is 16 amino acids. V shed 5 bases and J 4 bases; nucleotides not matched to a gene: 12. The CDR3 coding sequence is TGTGCCAGCAGCCTTACCCCGGGGGGGGGGGTAGAGACCCAGTACTTC. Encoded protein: CASSLTPGGGVETQYF.

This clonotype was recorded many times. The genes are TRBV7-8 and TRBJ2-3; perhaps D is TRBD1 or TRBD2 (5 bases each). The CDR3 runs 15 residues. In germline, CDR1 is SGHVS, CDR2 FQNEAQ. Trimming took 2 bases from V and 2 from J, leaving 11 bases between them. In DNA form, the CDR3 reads TGTGCCAGCAGCTTATTGGGACGGATCACAGATACGCAGTATTTT. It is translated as CASSLLGRITDTQYF.

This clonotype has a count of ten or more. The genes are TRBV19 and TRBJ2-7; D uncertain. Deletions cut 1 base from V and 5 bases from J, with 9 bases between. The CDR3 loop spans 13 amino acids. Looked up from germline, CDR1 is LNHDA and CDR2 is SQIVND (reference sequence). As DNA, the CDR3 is TGTGCCAGTAGTATAGGGGAACCCGACGAGCAGTACTTC. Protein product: CASSIGEPDEQYF.

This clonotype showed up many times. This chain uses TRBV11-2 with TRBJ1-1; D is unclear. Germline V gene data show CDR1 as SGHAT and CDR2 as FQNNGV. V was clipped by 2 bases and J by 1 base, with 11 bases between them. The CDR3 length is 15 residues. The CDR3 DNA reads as TGTGCCAGCAGCTTACCCCCGAACGAGAACACTGAAGCTTTCTTT. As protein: CASSLPPNENTEAFF.

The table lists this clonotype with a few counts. This CDR3 is CASSVQGIYEQYF. Written as DNA, the CDR3 is TGTGCCAGCAGTGTCCAGGGAATCTACGAGCAGTACTTC. This rearrangement joins TRBV2 to TRBJ2-7; D is perhaps TRBD1 (5 bases). Germline CDR1 is SNHLY and CDR2 is FYNNEI. V was trimmed by 4 bases and J by 3 bases, leaving 10 bases between them. There are 13 residues in the CDR3. The variable domain in full, completed from reference TRBV2 and TRBJ2-7, reads EPEVTQTPSHQVTQMGQEVILRCVPISNHLYFYWYRQILGQKVEFLVSFYNNEISEKSEIFDDQFSVERPDGSNFTLKIRSTKLEDSAMYFCASSVQGIYEQYFGPGTRLTVT.

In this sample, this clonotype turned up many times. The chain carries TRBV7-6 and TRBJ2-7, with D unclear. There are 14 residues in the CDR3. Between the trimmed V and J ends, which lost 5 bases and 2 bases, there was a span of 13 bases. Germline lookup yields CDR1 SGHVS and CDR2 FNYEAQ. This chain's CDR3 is CASSPLAETYEQYF. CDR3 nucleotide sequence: TGTGCCAGCAGCCCTTTGGCGGAGACCTACGAGCAGTACTTC.

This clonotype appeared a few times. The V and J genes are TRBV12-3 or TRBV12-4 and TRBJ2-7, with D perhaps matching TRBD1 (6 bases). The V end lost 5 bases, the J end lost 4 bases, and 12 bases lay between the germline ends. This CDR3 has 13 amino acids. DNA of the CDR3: TGTGCCAGCAGTCCCATACAGGGTTACGAGCAGTACTTC. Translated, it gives CASSPIQGYEQYF.

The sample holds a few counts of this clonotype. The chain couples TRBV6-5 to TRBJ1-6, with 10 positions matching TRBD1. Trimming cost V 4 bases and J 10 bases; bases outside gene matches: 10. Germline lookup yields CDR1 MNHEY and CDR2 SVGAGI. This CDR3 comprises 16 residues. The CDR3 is CASSLRQGAFGSPLHF. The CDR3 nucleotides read TGTGCCAGCAGTTTGAGACAGGGGGCGTTTGGATCACCCCTCCACTTT.

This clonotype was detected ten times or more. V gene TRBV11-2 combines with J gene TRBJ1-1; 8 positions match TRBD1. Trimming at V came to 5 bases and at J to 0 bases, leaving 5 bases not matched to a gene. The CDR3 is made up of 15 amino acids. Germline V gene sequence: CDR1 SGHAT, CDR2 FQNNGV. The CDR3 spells CASSKGQGMNTEAFF. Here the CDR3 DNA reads TGTGCCAGCAGCAAAGGACAGGGCATGAACACTGAAGCTTTCTTT.

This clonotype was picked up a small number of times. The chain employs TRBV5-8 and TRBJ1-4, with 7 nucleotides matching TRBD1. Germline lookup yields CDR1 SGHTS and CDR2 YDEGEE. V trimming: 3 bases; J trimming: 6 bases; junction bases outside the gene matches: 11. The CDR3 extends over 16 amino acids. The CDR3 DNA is TGTGCCAGCAGCTCAGGGGGATCCTGGGTAGATGAAAAACTGTTTTTT. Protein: CASSSGGSWVDEKLFF.

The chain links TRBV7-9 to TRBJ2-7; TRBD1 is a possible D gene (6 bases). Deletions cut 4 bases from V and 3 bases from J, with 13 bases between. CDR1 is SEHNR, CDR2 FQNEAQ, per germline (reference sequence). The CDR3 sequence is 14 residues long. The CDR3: CASSSSDRSYEQYF. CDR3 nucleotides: TGTGCCAGCAGCTCATCCGACAGGAGCTACGAGCAGTACTTC.

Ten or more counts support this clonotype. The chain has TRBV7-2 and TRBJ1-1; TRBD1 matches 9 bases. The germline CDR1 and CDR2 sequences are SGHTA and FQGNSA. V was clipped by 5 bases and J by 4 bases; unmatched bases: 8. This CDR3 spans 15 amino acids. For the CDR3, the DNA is TGTGCCAGCAGCCCCCCGACAGGGGGAGGCACTGAAGCTTTCTTT. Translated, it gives CASSPPTGGGTEAFF.

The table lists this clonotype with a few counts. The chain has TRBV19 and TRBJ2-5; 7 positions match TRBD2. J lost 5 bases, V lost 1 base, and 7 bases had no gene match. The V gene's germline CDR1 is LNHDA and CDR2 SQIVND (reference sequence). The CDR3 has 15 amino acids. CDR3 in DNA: TGTGCCAGTAGTATAGGAGGGAGCGGGAAGGAGACCCAGTACTTC. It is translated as CASSIGGSGKETQYF.

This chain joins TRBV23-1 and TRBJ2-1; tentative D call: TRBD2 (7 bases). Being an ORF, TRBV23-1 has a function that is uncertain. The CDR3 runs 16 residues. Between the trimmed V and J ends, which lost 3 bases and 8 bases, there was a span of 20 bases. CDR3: CASSHTGPGGRDEQFF. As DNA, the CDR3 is TGCGCCAGCAGTCATACGGGGCCGGGGGGCCGAGATGAGCAGTTCTTC.

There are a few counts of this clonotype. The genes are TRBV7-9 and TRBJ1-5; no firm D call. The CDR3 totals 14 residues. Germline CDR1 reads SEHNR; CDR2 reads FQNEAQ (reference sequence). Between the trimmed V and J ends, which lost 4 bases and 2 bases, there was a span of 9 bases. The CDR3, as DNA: TGTGCCAGCAGCTCCGGAATACGCAATCAGCCCCAGCATTTT. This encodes CASSSGIRNQPQHF.

The CDR3 loop reads CASSVTGLAGGFF. CDR3 bases: TGTGCCAGCAGCGTTACAGGGCTAGCGGGGGGGTTCTTC. The chain has TRBV2 and TRBJ2-1; 11 nucleotides match TRBD2. The CDR3 loop spans 13 amino acids. The trim removed 6 bases at V and 15 bases at J, leaving 10 bases unmatched. CDR1 and CDR2 from the germline V gene are SNHLY and FYNNEI.

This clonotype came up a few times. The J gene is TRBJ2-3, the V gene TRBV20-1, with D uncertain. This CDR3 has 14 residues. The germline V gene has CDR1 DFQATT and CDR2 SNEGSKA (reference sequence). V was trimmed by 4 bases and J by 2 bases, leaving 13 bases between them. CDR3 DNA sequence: TGCAGTGCTATGCGGACGGGCTACACAGATACGCAGTATTTT. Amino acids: CSAMRTGYTDTQYF.

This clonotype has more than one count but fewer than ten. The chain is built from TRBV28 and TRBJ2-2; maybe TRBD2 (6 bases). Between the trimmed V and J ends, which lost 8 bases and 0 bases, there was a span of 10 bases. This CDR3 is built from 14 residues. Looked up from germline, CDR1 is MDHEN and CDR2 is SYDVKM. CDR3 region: CASQRESNTGELFF. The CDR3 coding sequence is TGTGCCAGCCAACGGGAGTCGAACACCGGGGAGCTGTTTTTT.